This TCR beta chain is from a study of cytomegalovirus exposure and HLA in healthy donors. Across the whole study: A preliminary data release comprised 80 million or so unique TCRs obtained from HLA-typed donors. General study points: Most of the TCR beta V segments (in an earlier analysis) were productive either about 90% or about 30% of the time. Further analysis, carried out later, found HLA-associated TCR beta chains more clonally expanded than equally common other chains.

In the case of this clone: The antigen is not known.

The PCR ran on 60 Vbeta and 13 Jbeta primers. Sequencing used immunoSEQ multiplex PCR; TCRdb keeps in-frame clones, though not all of them. The repertoire holds about 140,000 clones, with roughly 79% as singletons. The CDR3 covers 14 residues. Germline trimming cut 6 bases from V and 0 bases from J; bases unmatched to any gene: 3. Per germline, CDR1 SGHDN and CDR2 FVKESK. The chain uses TRBV14 and TRBJ1-2; TRBD1 aligns across 8 bases. The receptor's source is a male donor in good health and CMV-seronegative. Material for sequencing was PBMCs. CDR3 sequence (DNA): TGTGCCAGCAGGCGGACAGGGACTAACTATGGCTACACCTTC. Its protein is CASRRTGTNYGYTF.